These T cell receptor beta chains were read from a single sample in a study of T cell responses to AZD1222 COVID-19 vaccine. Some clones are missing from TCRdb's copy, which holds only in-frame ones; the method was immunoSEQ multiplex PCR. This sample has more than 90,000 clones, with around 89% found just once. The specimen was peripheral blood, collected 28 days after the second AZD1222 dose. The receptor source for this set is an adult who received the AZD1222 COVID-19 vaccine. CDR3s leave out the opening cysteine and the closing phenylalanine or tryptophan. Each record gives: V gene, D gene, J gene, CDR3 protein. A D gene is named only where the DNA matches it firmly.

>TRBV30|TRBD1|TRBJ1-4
AWDRGQPNEKLF
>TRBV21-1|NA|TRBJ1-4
ASSRSGTQNATNEKLF
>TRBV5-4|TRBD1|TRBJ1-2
ASSPGQALSPYYGYT
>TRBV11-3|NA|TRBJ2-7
ASSLNQLEKQY
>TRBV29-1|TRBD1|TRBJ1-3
SVEGQGVLGNTIY
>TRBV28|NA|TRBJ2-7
ASSLWGAGYEQY
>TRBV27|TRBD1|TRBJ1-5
ASSSDRGLQPQH
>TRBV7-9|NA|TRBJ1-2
ASSLAGGAGGYT
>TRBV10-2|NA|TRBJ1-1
ASRPRYGASAEAF
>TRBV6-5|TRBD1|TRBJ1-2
ASSSLRTGGRYT
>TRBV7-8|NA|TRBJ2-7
ASSLGSYEQY
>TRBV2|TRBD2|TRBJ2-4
ASSPAGGNIQY
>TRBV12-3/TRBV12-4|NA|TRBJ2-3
ATQSRGTDTQY
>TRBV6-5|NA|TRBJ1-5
ASSLRDGSNQPQH
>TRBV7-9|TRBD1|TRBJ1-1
ASSRGQGWTEAF
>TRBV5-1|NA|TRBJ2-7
ASSPARGEQY
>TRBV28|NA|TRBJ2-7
ASSLAPSGKSSYEQY
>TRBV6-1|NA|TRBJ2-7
ASSEALSEQY
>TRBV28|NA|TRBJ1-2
ASRVLASGVGYT
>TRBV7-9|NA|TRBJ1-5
ASNVGGQPQH
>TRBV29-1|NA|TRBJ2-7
SVEERDNYEQY
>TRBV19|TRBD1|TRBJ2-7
ASGGRTGYEQY
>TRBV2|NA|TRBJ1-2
AREVDPNYGYT
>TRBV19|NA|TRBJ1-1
AVARDMNTEAF
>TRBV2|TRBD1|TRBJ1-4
ASSASYRGRNEKLF
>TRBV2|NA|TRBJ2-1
ASSDSKANEQF
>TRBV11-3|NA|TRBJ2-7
ASSLDGSSYEQY
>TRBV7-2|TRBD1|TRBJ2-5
ASSSQRDRRRETQY
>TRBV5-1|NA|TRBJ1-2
ASSLNVGNYGYT
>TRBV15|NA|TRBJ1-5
ATSREGESIKPQH
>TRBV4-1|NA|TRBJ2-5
ASSQDEFLETQY
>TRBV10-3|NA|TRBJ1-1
AISEIYGGTLNTEAF
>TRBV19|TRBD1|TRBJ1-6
ASRNRGSNSPLH
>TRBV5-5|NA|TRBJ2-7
ASSLVGVGEQY
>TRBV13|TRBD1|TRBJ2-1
ASSITGGMSYNEQF
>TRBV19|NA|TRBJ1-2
ASRIGPGNYGYT
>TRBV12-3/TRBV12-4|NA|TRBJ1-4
ASRLNLAEKLF
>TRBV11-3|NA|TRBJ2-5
ASSYRDQETQY
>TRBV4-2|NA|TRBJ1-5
ASSQVESSRYSNQPQH
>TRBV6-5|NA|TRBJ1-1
ASSYRVNTEAF
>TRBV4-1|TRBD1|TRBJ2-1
ASSQAGTGVNNEQF
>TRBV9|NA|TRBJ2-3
ASSTRGGGGTDTQY
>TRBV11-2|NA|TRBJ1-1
ASSVDSWNTEAF
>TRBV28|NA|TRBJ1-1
ASSLPGTNTEAF
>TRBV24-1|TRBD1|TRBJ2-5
ATSDPRTGLETQY
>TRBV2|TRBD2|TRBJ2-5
ASSPGLAGIQETQY
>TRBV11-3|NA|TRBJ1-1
ASSLDSRVGNTEAF
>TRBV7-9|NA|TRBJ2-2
ASSPRGAELF
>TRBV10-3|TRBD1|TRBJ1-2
AISTGVGDYGYT
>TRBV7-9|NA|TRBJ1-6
ASSSATGDSYNSPLH
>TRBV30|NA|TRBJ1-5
AWSVGSGSLTNQPQH
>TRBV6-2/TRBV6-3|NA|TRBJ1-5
ASSPGSGVGQPQH
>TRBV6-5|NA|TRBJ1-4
ASSPPGTRNEKLF